This T cell receptor (beta chain) originates from a study of cytomegalovirus exposure and HLA in healthy donors. About the study: Inside one of the first data releases sat 75 million to 100 million unique TCRs taken from HLA-typed donors. The study's findings and limits: Researchers reported in a later analysis that common viral pathogens appeared linked to several top clusters.

As to this clone: No antigen is known for it.

The CDR3 has 15 residues. CDR1 and CDR2 (germline): WSHSY, SAAADI. Trimming pared 6 bases from V and 2 bases from J, leaving 14 bases between. 60 Vbeta and 13 Jbeta primers were used in PCR. Assay used: immunoSEQ multiplex PCR; TCRdb lists only in-frame clones, some missing. The repertoire holds 100,000 to 150,000 clones, under 20% seen once, with about 3% in the top ten. The rearrangement uses TRBV10-2 and TRBJ1-3; weak D call: TRBD1 (6 bases). This sequence was found in a female donor in good health and CMV-seropositive. Sequencing used PBMCs. CDR3 loop: CASSVDRFAGNTIYF. CDR3 DNA: TGCGCCAGCAGCGTGGACAGATTCGCTGGAAACACCATATATTTT.